A single sample is the source of the 21 T cell receptor beta chains below, sequenced in a study of cytomegalovirus exposure and HLA in healthy donors. The PCR was carried out with 60 Vbeta primers and 13 Jbeta primers. Produced via immunoSEQ multiplex PCR; TCRdb's table is partial and in-frame only. Of about 150,000 clones in the sample, 60% to 80% were seen once. Sequenced sample: PBMCs. These TCRs come from a woman aged 25-40 years in good health and CMV-seronegative.

This clone appeared once. V is TRBV7-9 and J is TRBJ1-2; the match to TRBD1 covers 7 bases. Germline V gene lookup returns CDR1 SEHNR and CDR2 FQNEAQ (reference sequence). This CDR3 comprises 19 residues. The V and J ends lost 1 base and 4 bases, in that order; junction bases with no gene match: 18. CDR3 protein: CASSLVMLPQSGQPYGYTF. The CDR3 nucleotides are TGTGCCAGCAGCTTAGTTATGCTACCGCAATCGGGACAGCCCTATGGCTACACCTTC.

The chain carries TRBV11-1 and TRBJ2-1; TRBD2 matches 8 bases. V dropped 2 bases and J dropped 2; count of bases not matched to a gene: 5. The CDR3 runs 16 residues. Germline CDR1 and CDR2: SGHAT and FQDESV (reference sequence). CDR3 DNA sequence: TGTGCCAGCAGCTTAAGCGGGGGCTACGCCTACAATGAGCAGTTCTTC. It translates to CASSLSGGYAYNEQFF.

This chain connects TRBV6-5 to TRBJ2-2; the D is unclear. V lost 5 bases to trimming and J lost 6 bases, with 10 bases between them. CDR3 size: 13 residues. Germline CDR1 MNHEY, CDR2 SVGAGI. The CDR3: CASSEAIPGELFF. The DNA for the CDR3 is TGTGCCAGCAGTGAAGCGATTCCCGGGGAGCTGTTTTTT.

The J gene is TRBJ2-1, the V gene TRBV4-1, with 9 bases aligning to TRBD1. This CDR3 region has 17 residues. CDR1 and CDR2 (germline): MGHRA, YSYEKL. Trimming removed 0 bases from V and 4 bases from J; junction bases left unmatched: 7. The CDR3 here is CASSQDLGTGHYNEQFF. The CDR3 DNA is TGCGCCAGCAGCCAAGACTTGGGGACAGGGCATTACAATGAGCAGTTCTTC.

This clone was picked up a small number of times. The J gene is TRBJ1-5, the V gene TRBV27; 10 nucleotides line up with TRBD1. The germline V gene has CDR1 MNHEY and CDR2 SMNVEV (reference sequence). The CDR3 runs 18 residues. The V gene end was trimmed by 6 bases and the J gene end by 7 bases; junction bases not matched to a gene: 18. The CDR3 loop reads CASSLRGRQGASLQPQHF. The DNA of the CDR3 is TGTGCCAGCAGCCTGAGGGGGCGACAGGGGGCTAGCTTACAGCCCCAGCATTTT.

For the CDR3, the DNA is TGTGCCAGCAGCGAAGATGAGGGGCCAGGGGTTGCTGGCTACACCTTC. Translation: CASSEDEGPGVAGYTF. The genes are TRBV7-6 and TRBJ1-2, with D perhaps matching TRBD1 (6 bases). V was clipped by 5 bases and J by 7 bases, with 23 bases between them. The CDR3 loop spans 16 amino acids. Germline CDR1 SGHVS, CDR2 FNYEAQ.

The CDR3 spells CASRPGGPRETQYF. The CDR3, as DNA: TGTGCCAGCAGGCCAGGGGGGCCCCGGGAGACCCAGTACTTC. The chain joins TRBV6-6 to TRBJ2-5; D possibly corresponds to TRBD1 (7 bases). Germline V gene sequence: CDR1 MNHNY, CDR2 SVGAGI (reference sequence). V lost 6 bases and J lost 5, with 16 bases in between. There are 14 residues in the CDR3.

This clone occurred once. The chain couples TRBV29-1 to TRBJ1-1; D may be TRBD1 (6 bases). The CDR3 is made up of 12 amino acids. The germline V gene encodes CDR1 SQVTM and CDR2 ANQGSEA. V dropped 7 bases and J dropped 2 bases, with 11 bases sitting between them. Here the CDR3 reads CSGGQPNTEAFF. As DNA, the CDR3 is TGCAGCGGGGGGCAGCCTAACACTGAAGCTTTCTTT.

This clone came up once. This chain links TRBV29-1 with TRBJ2-7, with 7 positions matching TRBD1. The CDR3 contains 13 residues. V lost 5 bases, J lost 5 bases, and 9 bases stayed unmatched. Per germline, CDR1 SQVTM and CDR2 ANQGSEA. The CDR3 loop is CSVRPQGNHEQYF. DNA for the CDR3: TGCAGCGTTCGCCCACAGGGGAATCACGAGCAGTACTTC.

The rearrangement links TRBV2 to TRBJ2-7, with D maybe TRBD2 (6 bases). This CDR3 comprises 14 residues. Trimming pared 7 bases from V and 7 bases from J, leaving 20 bases between. CDR1 is SNHLY, CDR2 FYNNEI, per germline. CDR3 nucleotides: TGTGCCAGCACTCCATGGGCGGTCGCGGGGGAGCAGTACTTC. Amino acids: CASTPWAVAGEQYF.

The gene calls are TRBV6-5 and TRBJ1-1; D remains unclear. Germline CDR1 and CDR2: MNHEY and SVGAGI. Trimming shortened V by 4 bases and J by 1 base, and 13 bases separated the two germline ends. This CDR3 is 15 amino acids long. Here the CDR3 reads CASSSLVRSNTEAFF. CDR3 DNA sequence: TGTGCCAGCAGTTCCCTCGTGAGGTCGAACACTGAAGCTTTCTTT.

The rearrangement uses TRBV30 and TRBJ1-2, with 9 nucleotides matching TRBD1. V dropped 8 bases and J dropped 4; count of bases not matched to a gene: 11. CDR3 length: 14 amino acids. Germline V CDR1 and CDR2: GTSNPN, SVGIG (reference sequence). The DNA of the CDR3 is TGTGCCCATAAACCCGGGACAGGGATCTATGGCTACACCTTC. This codes for CAHKPGTGIYGYTF.

The J gene is TRBJ1-2, the V gene TRBV5-1; possible D gene TRBD1, 6 bases. The CDR3 length is 15 residues. The V end was cut by 7 bases, the J end by 1 base, with 17 bases between. The germline gives CDR1 SGHRS, CDR2 YFSETQ. CDR3 in amino acids: CASGEGGNLNYGYTF. CDR3 DNA sequence: TGCGCCAGCGGGGAAGGGGGAAACCTTAACTATGGCTACACCTTC.

The V and J genes are TRBV29-1 and TRBJ1-1; maybe TRBD1 (5 bases). Between the trimmed V and J ends, which lost 6 bases and 2 bases, there was a span of 25 bases. The CDR3 consists of 17 residues. Germline values: CDR1 SQVTM, CDR2 ANQGSEA. CDR3 sequence: CSVVGAQGTLSNTEAFF. In DNA, the CDR3 is TGCAGCGTGGTGGGCGCCCAGGGCACCCTTTCTAACACTGAAGCTTTCTTT.

This chain uses TRBV28 with TRBJ1-5, with a tentative D call TRBD1 (5 bases). V dropped 6 bases and J dropped 0 bases, with 12 bases sitting between them. From germline, CDR1 is MDHEN and CDR2 SYDVKM. The CDR3 is 15 residues long. The CDR3 loop reads CASSLGGDSNQPQHF. The DNA of the CDR3 is TGTGCCAGCAGCCTCGGGGGGGATAGCAATCAGCCCCAGCATTTT.

This clone was detected once. The genes are TRBV7-2 and TRBJ2-7, with D perhaps matching TRBD2 (5 bases). The V end lost 6 bases, the J end lost 6 bases, and 15 bases lay between the germline ends. The germline CDR1 and CDR2 sequences are SGHTA and FQGNSA. The CDR3 covers 13 residues. The CDR3 loop is CASSIAPQGEQYF. In DNA, the CDR3 is TGTGCCAGCAGTATAGCGCCCCAAGGCGAGCAGTACTTC.

The V and J genes are TRBV7-9 and TRBJ2-3; 11 nucleotides match TRBD1. Germline V gene sequence: CDR1 SEHNR, CDR2 FQNEAQ (reference sequence). The length of the CDR3 is 19 residues. Unmatched junction bases numbered 17, after V lost 3 bases and J lost 6 bases. This chain's CDR3 is CASSFPRPGQGAVLDTQYF. The CDR3 DNA reads as TGTGCCAGCAGCTTCCCCAGACCCGGACAGGGGGCGGTTTTGGATACGCAGTATTTT.

The V call is TRBV27, the J call TRBJ1-1; TRBD1 agrees at 9 bases. J lost 3 bases, V lost 9 bases, and 17 bases had no gene match. The length of the CDR3 is 17 residues. Germline values: CDR1 MNHEY, CDR2 SMNVEV (reference sequence). Here the CDR3 DNA reads TGTGCCAGAATCCCCGGGACAGGGCTTTCCTCTTACACTGAAGCTTTCTTT. Translation gives CARIPGTGLSSYTEAFF.

V gene TRBV28 combines with J gene TRBJ2-5; D possibly corresponds to TRBD1 (5 bases). V was clipped by 8 bases and J by 2 bases, with 9 bases between them. Germline values: CDR1 MDHEN, CDR2 SYDVKM. This CDR3 is 12 amino acids long. The CDR3 loop reads CASFQGQETQYF. For the CDR3, the DNA is TGTGCCAGCTTTCAGGGTCAAGAGACCCAGTACTTC.

This chain connects TRBV5-4 to TRBJ1-3; 7 bases map to TRBD1. V shed 5 bases, J shed 0 bases, and the junction held 2 bases outside the gene matches. This CDR3 region has 14 residues. CDR1 is SGHNT, CDR2 YYREEE, per germline (reference sequence). The CDR3 spells CASRGDSSGNTIYF. As DNA, the CDR3 is TGTGCCAGCAGGGGGGACAGCTCTGGAAACACCATATATTTT.

V is TRBV5-6 and J is TRBJ2-3, with D possibly TRBD1 on 7 matching bases. The CDR3 sequence is 15 residues long. CDR1 and CDR2 from the germline V gene are SGHDT and YYEEEE. The ends were cut back, 7 bases at V and 3 bases at J, with 18 bases in the middle. CDR3 DNA: TGTGCCAGCCTCGCCAGGGGGGATAGGACAGATACGCAGTATTTT. Its protein product is CASLARGDRTDTQYF. Based on the CDR3 plus reference TRBV5-6 and TRBJ2-3, the full variable domain is DAGVTQSPTHLIKTRGQQVTLRCSPKSGHDTVSWYQQALGQGPQFIFQYYEEEERQRGNFPDRFSGHQFPNYSSELNVNALLLGDSALYLCASLARGDRTDTQYFGPGTRLTVL.